Listed below are T cell receptor beta chains from one sample, sequenced in a study of control samples from healthy donors and cancer patients. The data were produced by immunoSEQ multiplex PCR, yet TCRdb's version contains in-frame clones alone and is incomplete. The sample shows 150,000 to 200,000 clones, roughly 90% of them seen only once. Sequencing used blood. The receptors here all came from a man aged 30-40 years in good health. The CDR3 runs from the conserved cysteine through the conserved F or W. The D gene is left open where the match is weak. The size of a clone is reported for some rows only, either as once, few or many, or as a class for expanded clones.

TRBJ1-4,TRBD1,TRBV2,NA,CASKDRGKGEKLFF,TGTGCCAGCAAGGACAGGGGGAAAGGTGAAAAACTGTTTTTT
TRBJ1-2,NA,TRBV28,NA,CASRSTVNYGYTF,TGTGCCAGCAGGTCTACAGTTAACTATGGCTACACCTTC
TRBJ1-2,NA,TRBV30,NA,CAGTPSGSYGYTF,TGTGCCGGGACCCCCAGCGGGTCCTATGGCTACACCTTC
TRBJ1-3,NA,TRBV2,NA,CARSGLGNTIYF,TGTGCCAGGTCGGGCCTCGGAAACACCATATATTTT
TRBJ2-1,NA,TRBV3-1/TRBV3-2,few,CASSLSRVRGNEQFF,TGTGCCAGCAGCCTTTCGAGGGTAAGGGGAAATGAGCAGTTCTTC
TRBJ2-7,NA,TRBV18,NA,CASSPEPGGWQYF,TGTGCCAGCTCACCAGAGCCCGGGGGATGGCAGTACTTC
TRBJ2-1,NA,TRBV5-4,NA,CASSLDQGLGQFF,TGTGCCAGCTCCCTTGATCAGGGCCTCGGGCAGTTCTTC
TRBJ1-1,NA,TRBV5-5,once,CASSLRVTGIWTEAFF,TGTGCCAGCAGCTTGAGGGTAACAGGGATATGGACTGAAGCTTTCTTT
TRBJ2-2,TRBD1,TRBV9,once,CASSEQGAQNTGELFF,TGTGCCAGCAGCGAGCAGGGGGCGCAGAACACCGGGGAGCTGTTTTTT
TRBJ1-1,NA,TRBV10-3,NA,CAITLDSRGAEAFF,TGTGCCATTACCCTTGACAGTCGGGGGGCTGAAGCTTTCTTT
TRBJ2-3,NA,TRBV6-5,NA,CASSLRRSHRDTQYF,TGTGCCAGCAGTCTCCGGAGGAGTCATAGAGATACGCAGTATTTT
TRBJ2-7,NA,TRBV28,NA,CASNFFRDSSSYEQYF,TGTGCCAGCAATTTCTTCAGGGATTCGAGCTCCTACGAGCAGTACTTC
TRBJ2-2,NA,TRBV3-1/TRBV3-2,NA,CASSFSFDGELFF,TGTGCCAGCAGCTTTAGCTTTGACGGGGAGCTGTTTTTT
TRBJ1-1,NA,TRBV19,NA,CASSGAFPISAFF,TGTGCCAGTAGTGGGGCTTTCCCGATTTCGGCTTTCTTT
TRBJ1-5,TRBD1,TRBV6-5,NA,CASSTGTGGQPQHF,TGTGCCAGCAGCACCGGGACAGGGGGCCAGCCCCAGCATTTT
TRBJ1-6,NA,TRBV27,NA,CASSSSVGIGYSPLHF,TGTGCCAGCAGCTCCTCCGTCGGAATTGGGTATTCACCCCTCCACTTT
TRBJ1-1,NA,TRBV27,NA,CASSPLRARNTEAFF,TGTGCCAGCAGTCCCCTGAGGGCGCGGAACACTGAAGCTTTCTTT
TRBJ1-4,NA,TRBV19,NA,CASNSQTNNEKLFF,TGTGCCAGTAATTCTCAGACAAATAATGAAAAACTGTTTTTT
TRBJ2-7,NA,TRBV3-1/TRBV3-2,NA,CASSQSLEQYF,TGTGCCAGCAGCCAAAGCCTCGAGCAGTACTTC
TRBJ2-5,NA,TRBV5-1,NA,CASAPEGGRQETQYF,TGCGCCAGCGCCCCGGAAGGGGGAAGACAAGAGACCCAGTACTTC
TRBJ1-6,NA,TRBV7-9,NA,CASSPDSPLHF,TGTGCCAGCAGCCCAGATTCACCCCTCCACTTT
TRBJ2-1,NA,TRBV2,NA,CASSERGNEQFF,TGTGCCAGCAGTGAACGGGGTAATGAGCAGTTCTTC
TRBJ1-1,NA,TRBV6-2/TRBV6-3,NA,CASSYVRILNTEAFF,TGTGCCAGCAGTTACGTCCGCATCCTGAACACTGAAGCTTTCTTT
TRBJ2-1,TRBD1,TRBV27,NA,CASSPGDRYNEQFF,TGTGCCAGCAGTCCCGGGGACAGGTACAATGAGCAGTTCTTC
TRBJ2-1,NA,TRBV4-3,NA,CASSQIAGKGVNEQFF,TGCGCCAGCAGCCAAATAGCGGGCAAGGGGGTCAATGAGCAGTTCTTC
TRBJ1-2,TRBD1,TRBV5-1,NA,CASSQTGTGSFHTF,TGCGCCAGCAGCCAAACCGGGACAGGGAGTTTTCACACCTTC
TRBJ2-1,NA,TRBV16,NA,CASSPQVGLNEQFF,TGTGCCAGCAGCCCCCAGGTGGGGCTCAATGAGCAGTTCTTC
TRBJ2-5,TRBD1,TRBV18,NA,CASSPRDRQETQYF,TGTGCCAGCTCACCCCGGGACAGGCAAGAGACCCAGTACTTC
TRBJ2-1,TRBD2,TRBV28,NA,CASSLRTSARSYNEQFF,TGTGCCAGCAGTCTGCGGACTAGCGCACGCTCCTACAATGAGCAGTTCTTC
TRBJ2-2,NA,TRBV7-6,NA,CASSSLTGELFF,TGTGCCAGCAGCTCCCTAACCGGGGAGCTGTTTTTT
TRBJ2-5,TRBD1,TRBV7-2,NA,CASSLPPGQGETQYF,TGTGCCAGCAGCCTACCCCCGGGACAGGGAGAGACCCAGTACTTC
TRBJ1-2,NA,TRBV3-1/TRBV3-2,NA,CASSQRGSFVNYGYTF,TGTGCCAGCAGCCAAAGGGGAAGTTTCGTGAACTATGGCTACACCTTC
TRBJ1-4,NA,TRBV5-1,NA,CASSLNSVLATNEKLFF,TGCGCCAGCAGCTTGAACTCCGTTCTTGCAACTAATGAAAAACTGTTTTTT